The next 30 T cell receptor beta chains were all read from a single sample in a study of read filtering for tumor transcriptome and immune sequencing. Molecular barcoded adaptors covering alpha/delta and beta/gamma chains were used on 400 to 450 ng RNA. TCRdb re-analysed the reads in MiXCR, keeping a single row per CDR3 protein. The data contain about 58,000 distinct CDR3 sequences, about 12% of them singletons. Input material: a population of CD138-negative cells sorted from bone marrow. The receptors shown here come from a donor aged 40 or over with multiple myeloma.

This clonotype has just a few counts. The genes are TRBV6-1 and TRBJ1-4; 12 bases fit TRBD1. This CDR3 is 15 amino acids long. J gave up 8 bases and V 4 bases, and 5 bases lay outside the gene matches. From germline, CDR1 is MNHNS and CDR2 SASEGT. The CDR3 DNA reads as TGTGCCAGCAGTGGATGGGACAGGGGGCGGGAAAAACTGTTTTTT. Protein sequence: CASSGWDRGREKLFF.

This chain joins TRBV4-1 and TRBJ2-3; 14 bases are a match to TRBD2. The germline V gene has CDR1 MGHRA and CDR2 YSYEKL. Losses at the gene ends were 1 base for V and 3 bases for J; bases not matched to a gene: 21. The CDR3 totals 23 residues. DNA of the CDR3: TGCGCCAGCAGCCAAGTTGGGGGACAGCGCGAGACCGGGACTAGCGGGGGTACAGATACGCAGTATTTT. It is translated as CASSQVGGQRETGTSGGTDTQYF.

This clonotype has ten or more counts. The J gene is TRBJ1-1, the V gene TRBV6-2 or TRBV6-3; 8 positions match TRBD1. The CDR3 covers 16 residues. Germline V gene lookup returns CDR1 MNHEY and CDR2 SVGEGT. The V gene end was trimmed by 4 bases and the J gene end by 4 bases; junction bases not matched to a gene: 11. DNA for the CDR3: TGTGCCAGCAGTTCCAGCGCGACAGGGGCGATCACTGAAGCTTTCTTT. It specifies CASSSSATGAITEAFF.

The chain carries TRBV7-2 and TRBJ2-7, with TRBD1 as a possible D gene (5 bases). With 5 bases removed from V and 4 bases from J, the gap between germline ends came to 21 bases. This CDR3 spans 16 amino acids. Germline loops: CDR1 SGHTA, CDR2 FQGNSA. CDR3 protein: CASSLTSVGHGYEQYF. As DNA, the CDR3 is TGTGCCAGCAGCCTGACGTCGGTGGGGCATGGATACGAGCAGTACTTC.

This clonotype was detected many times. This rearrangement joins TRBV5-1 to TRBJ1-4; unclear D gene. In germline, CDR1 is SGHRS, CDR2 YFSETQ. The CDR3 totals 17 residues. Deletions cut 4 bases from V and 0 bases from J, with 16 bases between. The CDR3 spells CASSPNSGVSTNEKLFF. In DNA form, the CDR3 reads TGCGCCAGCAGCCCCAACTCGGGAGTTTCAACTAATGAAAAACTGTTTTTT. Full variable domain (remainder filled in from reference TRBV5-1 and TRBJ1-4): KAGVTQTPRYLIKTRGQQVTLSCSPISGHRSVSWYQQTPGQGLQFLFEYFSETQRNKGNFPGRFSGRQFSNSRSEMNVSTLELGDSALYLCASSPNSGVSTNEKLFFGSGTQLSVL.

This clonotype was seen ten or more times. The chain joins TRBV5-1 to TRBJ2-1, with D perhaps matching TRBD2 (6 bases). Trimming removed 4 bases from V and 3 bases from J, with 11 bases in between. Germline V CDR1 and CDR2: SGHRS, YFSETQ. The CDR3 covers 14 residues. CDR3 sequence (DNA): TGCGCCAGCAGCCCGGGGGAGCTCTACAATGAGCAGTTCTTC. The encoded protein is CASSPGELYNEQFF. Full variable domain (outside the CDR3, taken from reference TRBV5-1 and TRBJ2-1): KAGVTQTPRYLIKTRGQQVTLSCSPISGHRSVSWYQQTPGQGLQFLFEYFSETQRNKGNFPGRFSGRQFSNSRSEMNVSTLELGDSALYLCASSPGELYNEQFFGPGTRLTVL.

This clonotype showed up just a few times. The chain carries TRBV4-1 and TRBJ2-2; 7 nucleotides align to TRBD1. V lost 3 bases, J lost 0 bases, and 7 bases stayed unmatched. The CDR3 runs to 17 residues. The germline gives CDR1 MGHRA, CDR2 YSYEKL. CDR3 nucleotides: TGCGCCAGCAGCCACCTCCCCGGGACAGCGAACACCGGGGAGCTGTTTTTT. Translation: CASSHLPGTANTGELFF.

Points on this clonotype: A much larger clone lies a single base off, so this may be a read error. The genes are TRBV6-6 and TRBJ2-7; 10 bases match TRBD1. Germline CDR1 reads MNHNY; CDR2 reads SVGAGI (reference sequence). CDR3 size: 16 residues. The CDR3 bases are TGTGCCAGCAGTACACGACAGGGGGCTCACTCCTACGGGCAGTACTTC. This codes for CASSTRQGAHSYGQYF.

The V call is TRBV5-1, the J call TRBJ2-5; 9 bases map to TRBD2. V shed 4 bases, J shed 0 bases, and the junction held 13 bases outside the gene matches. The length of the CDR3 is 18 residues. Germline loops: CDR1 SGHRS, CDR2 YFSETQ. CDR3 nucleotides: TGCGCCAGCAGCCTGCCACTAGGAGCGGGGGGATACCAAGAGACCCAGTACTTC. It specifies CASSLPLGAGGYQETQYF. Variable domain in full (rest from reference TRBV5-1 and TRBJ2-5): KAGVTQTPRYLIKTRGQQVTLSCSPISGHRSVSWYQQTPGQGLQFLFEYFSETQRNKGNFPGRFSGRQFSNSRSEMNVSTLELGDSALYLCASSLPLGAGGYQETQYFGPGTRLLVL.

Regarding this clonotype: An end of the junction does not agree with germline; a read error may underlie this. This chain connects TRBV20-1 to TRBJ2-3; 8 bases agree with TRBD1. The V gene's germline CDR1 is DFQATT and CDR2 SNEGSKA (reference sequence). This CDR3 is 13 amino acids long. CDR3 amino acids: CSARVTGTGTRYF. The CDR3 coding sequence is TGCAGTGCTAGAGTTACTGGGACAGGTACGCGGTATTTT.

Worth noting for this clonotype: A far larger clone is a single base away, which makes a read error likely. The chain has TRBV4-1 and TRBJ2-1; 11 nucleotides line up with TRBD2. The CDR3 is 18 amino acids. Looked up from germline, CDR1 is MGHRA and CDR2 is YSYEKL. For the CDR3, the DNA is TGTGCCAGCAGCCAAACGCGAGGTAGCGGGGGGGATTACAATGAGCAGTTATTC. It is translated as CASSQTRGSGGDYNEQLF.

There are many counts of this clonotype. This rearrangement joins TRBV7-6 to TRBJ2-2; D might be TRBD1 or TRBD2, each matching 5 bases. In germline, CDR1 is SGHVS, CDR2 FNYEAQ. This CDR3 region has 13 residues. V dropped 5 bases and J dropped 8 bases, with 12 bases sitting between them. Written as DNA, the CDR3 is TGTGCCAGCAGCCGGGGACCAACAGGGGAGCTGTTTTTT. Translation: CASSRGPTGELFF.

By sample share, this clonotype is medium-sized (0.01 to 0.1%). The chain links TRBV5-1 to TRBJ2-1; D is unclear. The CDR3 extends over 12 amino acids. Per germline, CDR1 SGHRS and CDR2 YFSETQ. V was shortened by 1 base and J by 12 bases, with 11 bases between the two germline ends. CDR3 DNA: TGCGCCAGCAGCTTGAGCCCCTATCGGCAGTTCTTC. Translated, it gives CASSLSPYRQFF.

Ten or more counts support this clonotype. The genes are TRBV13 and TRBJ2-7; 9 nucleotides line up with TRBD2. Germline CDR1 PRHDT, CDR2 FYEKMQ (reference sequence). The CDR3 has 14 amino acids. Unmatched junction bases numbered 3, after V lost 6 bases and J lost 0 bases. The CDR3 DNA is TGTGCCAGCAGATCGCGGGGGGGCTCCTACGAGCAGTACTTC. This gives the protein CASRSRGGSYEQYF. Full variable domain (missing parts from reference TRBV13 and TRBJ2-7): AAGVIQSPRHLIKEKRETATLKCYPIPRHDTVYWYQQGPGQDPQFLISFYEKMQSDKGSIPDRFSAQQFSDYHSELNMSSLELGDSALYFCASRSRGGSYEQYFGPGTRLTVT.

This clonotype has ten or more counts. The CDR3 bases are TGCGCCAGCAGCTCGGTACTAGCGGGGGTCAAAAGGAGCTCCTACAATGAGCAGTTCTTC. It translates to CASSSVLAGVKRSSYNEQFF. The rearrangement uses TRBV5-1 and TRBJ2-1, with 11 bases lining up with TRBD2. The germline CDR1 and CDR2 sequences are SGHRS and YFSETQ. The V and J ends lost 3 bases and 0 bases, in that order; junction bases with no gene match: 14. The CDR3 extends over 20 amino acids.

This clonotype was detected a few times. The rearrangement links TRBV14 to TRBJ1-5, with a tentative D call TRBD1 (5 bases). Trimming shortened V by 8 bases and J by 6 bases, and 8 bases separated the two germline ends. The germline CDR1 and CDR2 sequences are SGHDN and FVKESK. The CDR3 extends over 11 amino acids. CDR3: CASGGGQPQHF. The CDR3 DNA sequence: TGTGCCAGCGGTGGGGGTCAGCCCCAGCATTTT.

This clonotype was counted many times. CDR3 protein: CASSPNHSNQPQHF. CDR3 bases: TGTGCCAGCAGCCCAAACCATAGCAATCAGCCCCAGCATTTT. The V and J genes are TRBV7-9 and TRBJ1-5, with no clear D. Germline values: CDR1 SEHNR, CDR2 FQNEAQ (reference sequence). The CDR3 loop spans 14 amino acids. The V and J ends lost 5 bases and 0 bases respectively, with 8 bases between them.

This clonotype was detected ten times or more. V is TRBV7-3 and J is TRBJ2-1; 8 bases fit TRBD1. V trimming: 5 bases; J trimming: 5 bases; junction bases outside the gene matches: 5. The CDR3 covers 14 residues. Per the germline V gene, CDR1 is SGHTA and CDR2 is FQGTGA. The CDR3 region is CASSPGRGHNEQFF. DNA for the CDR3: TGTGCCAGCAGCCCCGGCAGGGGGCACAATGAGCAGTTCTTC.

This clonotype was observed at least ten times. The rearrangement uses TRBV20-1 and TRBJ2-5; weak D call: TRBD1 (6 bases). The CDR3 contains 14 residues. Germline values: CDR1 DFQATT, CDR2 SNEGSKA (reference sequence). Trimming removed 6 bases at V and 5 bases at J, with 19 bases between. Written as DNA, the CDR3 is TGCAGTGCCCCTGCGACAGGCCGGACGGAGACCCAGTACTTC. It codes for CSAPATGRTETQYF.

Points on this clonotype: It is likely a read error, because the conserved phenylalanine at the end of the CDR3 is missing. This chain uses TRBV7-3 with TRBJ1-2; D perhaps matches TRBD1 (6 bases). Trimming took off 5 bases at V and 6 bases at J, with 19 bases between the two ends. In germline, CDR1 is SGHTA, CDR2 FQGTGA. CDR3 length: 15 amino acids. The CDR3 DNA sequence: TGTGCCAGCAGCCTTTTTCCTGGGGGCGACCATGGCTACACCCTC. It yields the protein CASSLFPGGDHGYTL.

This chain uses TRBV5-4 with TRBJ1-2, with 7 nucleotides matching TRBD1. This CDR3 has 14 amino acids. The J segment lost 4 bases and the V segment lost 0 bases, leaving 3 bases of the junction unmatched. The germline CDR1 and CDR2 sequences are SGHNT and YYREEE (reference sequence). DNA for the CDR3: TGTGCCAGCAGCTTGGCAGGGGGTAGCTATGGCTACACCTTC. Its translation is CASSLAGGSYGYTF.

This clonotype was observed many times. The rearrangement uses TRBV5-4 and TRBJ1-6; D remains unclear. Trimming took off 0 bases at V and 0 bases at J, with 10 bases between the two ends. Germline V gives CDR1 SGHNT, CDR2 YYREEE (reference sequence). The CDR3 has 17 amino acids. CDR3 coding DNA: TGTGCCAGCAGCTTGGACCCCGGGAGCTCCTATAATTCACCCCTCCACTTT. As protein: CASSLDPGSSYNSPLHF.

This clonotype was recorded many times. This chain joins TRBV27 and TRBJ2-1, with TRBD2 matching 8 bases. The ends lost 4 bases at V and 8 bases at J; junction bases unmatched: 10. Germline CDR1 is MNHEY and CDR2 is SMNVEV (reference sequence). CDR3 length: 15 amino acids. CDR3 protein: CASSYAGGQDDEQFF. The CDR3 DNA reads as TGTGCCAGCAGTTATGCGGGGGGCCAGGATGATGAGCAGTTCTTC.

This clonotype was found a few times. For the CDR3, the DNA is TGTGCCAGCCCGCCCTCCCGGGACAAACGTGAGGGCTACACCTTC. Its translation: CASPPSRDKREGYTF. This chain links TRBV19 with TRBJ1-2; TRBD1 might be the D (6 bases). The CDR3 is 15 amino acids. Germline values: CDR1 LNHDA, CDR2 SQIVND (reference sequence). Trimming pared 9 bases from V and 8 bases from J, leaving 25 bases between. Variable domain in full (rest from reference TRBV19 and TRBJ1-2): DGGITQSPKYLFRKEGQNVTLSCEQNLNHDAMYWYRQDPGQGLRLIYYSQIVNDFQKGDIAEGYSVSREKKESFPLTVTSAQKNPTAFYLCASPPSRDKREGYTFGSGTRLTVV.

To note about this clonotype: One base away lies a much larger clone, so this may be a sequencing read error. The CDR3 spells CSARDTGTGVRKEQFF. CDR3 sequence (DNA): TGCAGTGCTAGAGATACCGGGACAGGGGTCCGCAAAGAGCAGTTCTTC. The chain employs TRBV20-1 and TRBJ2-1; 10 bases are a match to TRBD1. V was pared by 0 bases and J by 10 bases, with 12 bases of the junction left unmatched. Germline V gene sequence: CDR1 DFQATT, CDR2 SNEGSKA (reference sequence). This CDR3 spans 16 amino acids.

The table lists this clonotype with many counts. This CDR3 is CASSTGVHEQFF. The CDR3 bases are TGTGCCAGCAGTACGGGAGTCCATGAGCAGTTCTTC. The chain carries TRBV2 and TRBJ2-1; D might be TRBD2 (6 bases). Trimming stripped 5 bases from V and 8 bases from J, with 10 bases between. Germline V lookup: CDR1 SNHLY, CDR2 FYNNEI. The CDR3 covers 12 residues.

Comment on this clonotype: A much larger clone differs by one base, so this may be a read error. The V call is TRBV7-9, the J call TRBJ2-7; weak D call: TRBD2 (5 bases). Germline V gene data show CDR1 as SEHNR and CDR2 as FQNEAQ (reference sequence). V lost 3 bases to trimming and J lost 0 bases, with 9 bases between them. This CDR3 has 14 amino acids. This CDR3 reads CASSFGRASYEQYF. The CDR3 DNA is TGTGCCAGCAGCTTCGGGCGGGCCTCCTACGAGCAGTACTTC.

This clonotype was observed many times. The chain recombines TRBV5-1 with TRBJ2-3, with D uncertain. The CDR3 runs 11 residues. Trimming removed 7 bases at V and 0 bases at J, with 3 bases between. CDR1 and CDR2 from the germline V gene are SGHRS and YFSETQ. In DNA, the CDR3 is TGCGCCAGCTCGAGCACAGATACGCAGTATTTT. Its protein product is CASSSTDTQYF.

This clonotype came up many times. V is TRBV11-2 and J is TRBJ2-5; perhaps D is TRBD1 or TRBD2 (6 bases each). V lost 5 bases and J 2 bases, leaving 15 bases between the germline ends. The CDR3 extends over 15 amino acids. Germline CDR1 SGHAT, CDR2 FQNNGV. CDR3 sequence reads: CASSLGGGWQETQYF. The CDR3 nucleotides are TGTGCCAGCAGCCTAGGAGGGGGTTGGCAAGAGACCCAGTACTTC.

This clonotype was recorded many times. The rearrangement links TRBV4-1 to TRBJ2-7; the match to TRBD1 covers 10 bases. CDR1 and CDR2 from the germline V gene are MGHRA and YSYEKL. CDR3 length equals 15 residues. The ends lost 1 base at V and 6 bases at J; junction bases unmatched: 6. The CDR3 reads CASSQGTTGGSEQYF. For the CDR3, the DNA is TGCGCCAGCAGCCAAGGGACGACAGGGGGCAGCGAGCAGTACTTC.